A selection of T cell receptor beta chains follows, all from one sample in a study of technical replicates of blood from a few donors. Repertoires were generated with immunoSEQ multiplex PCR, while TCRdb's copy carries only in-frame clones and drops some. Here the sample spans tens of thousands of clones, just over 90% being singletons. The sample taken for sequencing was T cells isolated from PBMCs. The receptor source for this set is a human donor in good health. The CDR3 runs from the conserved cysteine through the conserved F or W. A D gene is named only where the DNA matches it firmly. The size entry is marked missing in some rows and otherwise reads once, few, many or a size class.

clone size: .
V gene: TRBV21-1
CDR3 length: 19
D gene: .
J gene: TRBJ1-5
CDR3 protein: CASSKYHLDSGHNNQPQHF
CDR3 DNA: TGTGCCAGCAGCAAATATCATCTAGATTCCGGACATAACAATCAGCCCCAGCATTTT

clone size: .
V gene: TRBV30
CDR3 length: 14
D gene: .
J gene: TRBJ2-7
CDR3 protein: CAWNPTLHSYEQYF
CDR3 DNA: TGTGCCTGGAATCCGACACTCCACTCCTACGAGCAGTACTTC

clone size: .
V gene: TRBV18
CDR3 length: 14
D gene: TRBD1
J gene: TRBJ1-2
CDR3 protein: CASSPLGQGDGYTF
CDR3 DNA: TGTGCCAGCTCACCGTTGGGACAGGGCGATGGCTACACCTTC

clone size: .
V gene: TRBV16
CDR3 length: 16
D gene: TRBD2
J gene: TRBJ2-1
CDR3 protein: CASSPSGGAHFREQFF
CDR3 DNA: TGTGCCAGCAGCCCCTCCGGGGGGGCACACTTTCGAGAGCAGTTCTTC

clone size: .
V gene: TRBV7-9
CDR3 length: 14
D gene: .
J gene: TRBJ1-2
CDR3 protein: CASSLVRENYGYTF
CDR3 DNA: TGTGCCAGCAGCTTAGTAAGGGAGAACTATGGCTACACCTTC

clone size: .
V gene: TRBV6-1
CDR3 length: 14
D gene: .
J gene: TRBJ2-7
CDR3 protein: CASSEGGDSYEQYF
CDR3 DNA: TGTGCCAGCAGTGAAGGGGGGGACTCCTACGAGCAGTACTTC

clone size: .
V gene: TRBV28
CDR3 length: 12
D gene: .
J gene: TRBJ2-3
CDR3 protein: CASSTPADTQYF
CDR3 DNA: TGTGCCAGCAGCACTCCTGCCGATACGCAGTATTTT

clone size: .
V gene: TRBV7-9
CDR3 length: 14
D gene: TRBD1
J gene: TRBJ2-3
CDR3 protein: CASSQGQGADTQYF
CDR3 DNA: TGTGCCAGCAGCCAGGGACAGGGGGCAGATACGCAGTATTTT

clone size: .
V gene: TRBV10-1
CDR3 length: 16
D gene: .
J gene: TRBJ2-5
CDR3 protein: CASSESGDYPQETQYF
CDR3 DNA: TGCGCCAGCAGTGAGTCAGGAGACTATCCCCAAGAGACCCAGTACTTC

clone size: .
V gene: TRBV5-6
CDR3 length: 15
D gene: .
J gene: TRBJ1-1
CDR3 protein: CASSSHRYRSTEAFF
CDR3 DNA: TGTGCCAGCAGCTCTCACAGGTATCGATCCACTGAAGCTTTCTTT

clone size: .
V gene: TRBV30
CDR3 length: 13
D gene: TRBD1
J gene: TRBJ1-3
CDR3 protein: CAWSRRDSETIYF
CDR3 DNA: TGTGCCTGGAGTCGACGGGACAGTGAAACCATATATTTT

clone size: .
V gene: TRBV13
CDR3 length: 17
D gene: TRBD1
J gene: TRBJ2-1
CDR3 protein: CASSPGQGASSYNEQFF
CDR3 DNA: TGTGCCAGCAGCCCGGGACAGGGGGCGAGCTCCTACAATGAGCAGTTCTTC

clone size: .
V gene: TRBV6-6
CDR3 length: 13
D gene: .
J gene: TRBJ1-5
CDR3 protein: CASTRGSNQPQHF
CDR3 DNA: TGTGCCAGCACCAGGGGAAGCAATCAGCCCCAGCATTTT

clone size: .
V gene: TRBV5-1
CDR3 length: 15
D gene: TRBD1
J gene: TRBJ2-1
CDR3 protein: CASSSNRGPYNEQFF
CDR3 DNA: TGCGCCAGCAGCTCTAACAGGGGACCCTACAATGAGCAGTTCTTC

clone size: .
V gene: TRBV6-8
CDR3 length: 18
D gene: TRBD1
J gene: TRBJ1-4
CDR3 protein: CASSYSRGQGATNEKLFF
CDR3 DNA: TGTGCCAGCAGTTACTCAAGGGGGCAGGGGGCAACTAATGAAAAACTGTTTTTT

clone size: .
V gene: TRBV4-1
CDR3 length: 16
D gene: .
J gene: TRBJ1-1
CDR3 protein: CASSPETGQTNTEAFF
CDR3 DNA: TGCGCCAGCAGCCCTGAAACCGGACAGACGAACACTGAAGCTTTCTTT

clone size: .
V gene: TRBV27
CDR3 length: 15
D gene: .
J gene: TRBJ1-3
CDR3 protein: CASRPTPKTGNTIYF
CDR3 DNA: TGTGCCAGCAGACCTACCCCCAAGACAGGAAACACCATATATTTT

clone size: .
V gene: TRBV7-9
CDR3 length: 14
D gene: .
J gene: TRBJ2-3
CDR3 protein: CASSLDGGGDTQYF
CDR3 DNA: TGTGCCAGCAGCTTAGATGGCGGTGGAGATACGCAGTATTTT

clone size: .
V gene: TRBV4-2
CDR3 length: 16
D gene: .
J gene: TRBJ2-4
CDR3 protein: CASSQDPDNYKNIQYF
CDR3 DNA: TGTGCCAGCAGCCAAGATCCCGACAATTACAAAAACATTCAGTACTTC

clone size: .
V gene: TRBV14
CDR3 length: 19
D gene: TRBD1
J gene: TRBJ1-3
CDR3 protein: CASSDYRDRENPSGNTIYF
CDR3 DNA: TGTGCCAGCAGCGATTACCGGGACAGAGAGAACCCCTCTGGAAACACCATATATTTT

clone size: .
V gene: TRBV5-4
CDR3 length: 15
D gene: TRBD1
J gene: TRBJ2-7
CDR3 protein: CASSLPGQGSYEQYF
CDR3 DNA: TGTGCCAGCAGCTTGCCCGGACAGGGTTCCTACGAGCAGTACTTC

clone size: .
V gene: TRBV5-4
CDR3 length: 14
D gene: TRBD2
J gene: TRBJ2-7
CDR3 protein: CASSLLAGDNEQYF
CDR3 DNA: TGTGCCAGCAGTCTACTAGCGGGAGACAACGAGCAGTACTTC

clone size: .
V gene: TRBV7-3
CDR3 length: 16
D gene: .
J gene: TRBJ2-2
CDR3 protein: CASSLTRLGNTGELFF
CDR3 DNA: TGTGCCAGCAGCTTAACCCGACTAGGGAACACCGGGGAGCTGTTTTTT

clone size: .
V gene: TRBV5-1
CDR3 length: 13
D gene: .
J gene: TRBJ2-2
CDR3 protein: CASSLPGAGELFF
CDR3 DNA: TGCGCCAGCAGCTTGCCGGGGGCCGGGGAGCTGTTTTTT

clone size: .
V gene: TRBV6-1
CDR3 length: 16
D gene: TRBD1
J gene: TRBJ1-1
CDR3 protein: CASSEASGTGSTEAFF
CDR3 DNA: TGTGCCAGCAGTGAAGCGTCCGGGACAGGGTCTACTGAAGCTTTCTTT

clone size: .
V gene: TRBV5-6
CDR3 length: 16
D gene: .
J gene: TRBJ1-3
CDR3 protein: CASSLPGLKDGNTIYF
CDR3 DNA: TGTGCCAGCAGCTTGCCGGGACTAAAAGACGGAAACACCATATATTTT

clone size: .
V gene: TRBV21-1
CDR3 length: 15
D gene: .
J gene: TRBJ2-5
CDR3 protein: CASPRAVPPEETQYF
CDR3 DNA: TGTGCCAGCCCCAGGGCCGTACCACCTGAAGAGACCCAGTACTTC

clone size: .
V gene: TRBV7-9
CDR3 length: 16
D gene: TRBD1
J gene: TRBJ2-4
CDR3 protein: CASSLARGLAKNIQYF
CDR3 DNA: TGTGCCAGCAGCTTAGCCAGGGGGCTAGCCAAAAACATTCAGTACTTC

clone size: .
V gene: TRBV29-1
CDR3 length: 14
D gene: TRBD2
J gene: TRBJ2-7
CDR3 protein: CSVPTSGSPYEQYF
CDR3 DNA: TGCAGCGTTCCTACTAGCGGGAGCCCCTACGAGCAGTACTTC

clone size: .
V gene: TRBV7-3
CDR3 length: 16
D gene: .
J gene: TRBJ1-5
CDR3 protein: CASSYQGYSDNQPQHF
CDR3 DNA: TGTGCCAGCAGCTACCAGGGGTATTCGGACAATCAGCCCCAGCATTTT

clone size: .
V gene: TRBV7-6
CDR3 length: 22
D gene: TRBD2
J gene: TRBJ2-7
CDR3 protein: CASSLGGRARLVGPLSYYEQYF
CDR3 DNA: TGTGCCAGCAGCTTAGGTGGGAGGGCCCGGTTGGTGGGCCCCCTTTCCTACTACGAGCAGTACTTC

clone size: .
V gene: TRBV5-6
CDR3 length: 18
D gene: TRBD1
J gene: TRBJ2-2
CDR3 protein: CASSQYLFDRGIAGELFF
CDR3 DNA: TGTGCCAGCAGCCAATATCTTTTCGACAGGGGTATCGCCGGGGAGCTGTTTTTT

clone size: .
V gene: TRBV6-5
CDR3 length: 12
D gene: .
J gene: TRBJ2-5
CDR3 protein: CASSPGWETQYF
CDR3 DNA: TGTGCCAGCAGCCCGGGGTGGGAGACCCAGTACTTC

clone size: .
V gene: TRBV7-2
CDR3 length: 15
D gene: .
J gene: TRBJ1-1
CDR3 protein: CASSFFWQGYTEAFF
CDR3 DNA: TGTGCCAGCAGCTTTTTCTGGCAGGGATACACTGAAGCTTTCTTT

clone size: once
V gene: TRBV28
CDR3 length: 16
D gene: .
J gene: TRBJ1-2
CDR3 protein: CASSDPGQNYFYGYTF
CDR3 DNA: TGTGCCAGCAGTGATCCGGGACAAAATTATTTCTATGGCTACACCTTC

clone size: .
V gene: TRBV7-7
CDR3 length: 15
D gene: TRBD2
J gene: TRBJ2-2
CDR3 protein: CASNPVTSAAGELFF
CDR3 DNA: TGTGCCAGCAACCCCGTGACTAGCGCCGCCGGGGAGCTGTTTTTT

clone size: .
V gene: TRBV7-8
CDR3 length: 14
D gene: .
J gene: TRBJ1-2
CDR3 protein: CASIKVPGSYGYTF
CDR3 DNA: TGTGCCAGTATCAAAGTCCCGGGATCTTATGGCTACACCTTC